The 18 T cell receptor beta chains given below trace back to one sample, sequenced in a study of shared clonotypes between healthy human individuals. This table comes from immunoSEQ multiplex PCR, and its TCRdb copy is limited to in-frame clones, with some not included. The sample yields millions of clones, around 94% seen once. What was sequenced was naive CD4+ T cells sorted from blood. Described subset: CD45RA+ positively selected. The source of these receptors is a man aged 18 to 30 in good health.

V and J are TRBV7-9 and TRBJ2-3; D tentatively fits TRBD1 or TRBD2 (5 bases each). This CDR3 is 14 amino acids long. Trimming shortened V by 5 bases and J by 1 base, and 10 bases separated the two germline ends. From germline, CDR1 is SEHNR and CDR2 FQNEAQ (reference sequence). The CDR3 DNA reads TGTGCCAGCAGCGTTCTGGGGGGCACAGATACGCAGTATTTT. It codes for CASSVLGGTDTQYF.

This clone has just one count. This chain links TRBV7-2 with TRBJ2-1; 7 bases align to TRBD2. The V and J ends lost 3 bases and 4 bases, in that order; junction bases with no gene match: 3. This CDR3 is 14 amino acids long. Germline V gene data show CDR1 as SGHTA and CDR2 as FQGNSA. The CDR3 here is CASSFLGRYNEQFF. In nucleotides, the CDR3 is TGTGCCAGCAGCTTCCTCGGGAGGTACAATGAGCAGTTCTTC.

CDR3 sequence reads: CASSSGQPSNNSPLHF. In DNA, the CDR3 is TGCGCCAGCAGCTCGGGACAGCCCTCTAATAATTCACCCCTCCACTTT. The chain joins TRBV5-1 to TRBJ1-6, with TRBD1 matching 7 bases. The CDR3 totals 16 residues. Trimming removed 3 bases from V and 5 bases from J; junction bases left unmatched: 8. Germline lookup yields CDR1 SGHRS and CDR2 YFSETQ.

As regards this clone: This CDR3 is also generated by other DNA sequences in the sample. This chain joins TRBV2 and TRBJ1-6, with D possibly TRBD1 on 5 matching bases. Germline V gene data show CDR1 as SNHLY and CDR2 as FYNNEI. The germline V and J ends were trimmed by 1 base and 0 bases, with 10 bases remaining between them. CDR3 length equals 17 residues. CDR3 residues: CASSEVKGSSYNSPLHF. CDR3 in DNA: TGTGCCAGCAGTGAAGTTAAGGGGAGCTCCTATAATTCACCCCTCCACTTT.

The rearrangement links TRBV18 to TRBJ2-7; TRBD2 agrees at 7 bases. Germline values: CDR1 KGHSH, CDR2 LQKENI. V lost 0 bases, J lost 3 bases, and 2 bases stayed unmatched. This CDR3 comprises 14 residues. The CDR3: CASSPPSGGYEQYF. The CDR3 DNA sequence: TGTGCCAGCTCACCACCGTCGGGGGGCTACGAGCAGTACTTC.

The DNA for the CDR3 is TGTGCCAGCAGTGGGGGGATTCACTACGAGCAGTACTTC. It is translated as CASSGGIHYEQYF. The V gene is TRBV6-1, the J gene TRBJ2-7, with D tentatively TRBD1 or TRBD2 (5 bases each). Deletions cut 4 bases from V and 3 bases from J, with 10 bases between. This CDR3 has 13 residues. Germline loops: CDR1 MNHNS, CDR2 SASEGT.

The chain combines TRBV2 with TRBJ2-2; D gene uncertain. The CDR3 consists of 14 residues. V was pared by 6 bases and J by 0 bases, with 8 bases between. Looked up from germline, CDR1 is SNHLY and CDR2 is FYNNEI. CDR3 in DNA: TGTGCCAGCAGGGACGGGCCGAACACCGGGGAGCTGTTTTTT. The encoded protein is CASRDGPNTGELFF.

V gene TRBV4-3 combines with J gene TRBJ2-1, with 7 bases identical to TRBD1. The V gene's germline CDR1 is LGHNA and CDR2 YSLEER. The CDR3 runs to 14 residues. The J segment lost 6 bases and the V segment lost 0 bases, leaving 2 bases of the junction unmatched. The CDR3: CASSQDNRGNEQFF. The CDR3 nucleotides are TGCGCCAGCAGCCAAGATAACAGGGGCAATGAGCAGTTCTTC.

The chain couples TRBV2 to TRBJ2-5; 11 bases fit TRBD2. The J segment lost 4 bases and the V segment lost 6 bases, leaving 13 bases of the junction unmatched. Per the germline V gene, CDR1 is SNHLY and CDR2 is FYNNEI. CDR3 length equals 17 residues. The CDR3 DNA is TGTGCCAGCAGCAGACTAGCGGGACCCCTGCGCGCAGAGACCCAGTACTTC. The encoded protein is CASSRLAGPLRAETQYF.

The rearrangement uses TRBV11-3 and TRBJ2-3, with TRBD2 identical over 7 bases. The V segment lost 1 base and the J segment 2 bases; nucleotides outside the gene matches: 6. This CDR3 comprises 16 residues. CDR1 is SGHNT and CDR2 is YENEEA in the germline V gene. CDR3 region: CASSLGLARDTDTQYF. CDR3 DNA: TGTGCCAGCAGCTTAGGACTAGCAAGGGACACAGATACGCAGTATTTT.

Concerning this clone itself: Other DNA sequences within the sample encode an identical CDR3. The chain uses TRBV6-5 and TRBJ1-2, with D unclear. Germline CDR1 and CDR2: MNHEY and SVGAGI. CDR3 size: 13 residues. V was cut by 2 bases and J by 2 bases, with 6 bases left in between. The DNA of the CDR3 is TGTGCCAGCAGTTACGGGCCGAACTATGGCTACACCTTC. Its protein product is CASSYGPNYGYTF.

V and J are TRBV18 and TRBJ1-2, with TRBD1 matching over 7 bases. With V trimmed by 5 bases and J by 2 bases, 11 bases remained unmatched. The length of the CDR3 is 16 residues. Germline V gene sequence: CDR1 KGHSH, CDR2 LQKENI. The CDR3, as DNA: TGTGCCAGCTCAACTCGACAGGGCAGCGAAAACTATGGCTACACCTTC. Its protein is CASSTRQGSENYGYTF.

V and J are TRBV6-5 and TRBJ2-3; 7 bases match TRBD2. CDR1 and CDR2 (germline): MNHEY, SVGAGI. The junction had 9 bases not matched to a gene; V was cut back by 6 bases and J by 6 bases. The CDR3 loop spans 14 amino acids. As DNA, the CDR3 is TGTGCCAGCAGCCCCTTCCGGGGGGAGGATACGCAGTATTTT. This encodes CASSPFRGEDTQYF.

The chain uses TRBV27 and TRBJ1-6, with 8 nucleotides matching TRBD1. This CDR3 comprises 17 residues. The germline gives CDR1 MNHEY, CDR2 SMNVEV (reference sequence). J was trimmed by 7 bases and V by 5 bases; bases with no gene match: 13. DNA of the CDR3: TGTGCCAGCAGTCCGAGGACAGGGTTGTTGATCAATTCACCCCTCCACTTT. This sequence encodes CASSPRTGLLINSPLHF.

Comments on this clone: Distinct nucleotide sequences in the sample also encode this CDR3. This chain joins TRBV7-2 and TRBJ1-4, with TRBD1 as a possible D gene (5 bases). The CDR3 is 14 amino acids. Trimming shortened V by 2 bases and J by 7 bases, and 11 bases separated the two germline ends. The V gene's germline CDR1 is SGHTA and CDR2 FQGNSA. The CDR3 loop reads CASSLSQGGEKLFF. In DNA form, the CDR3 reads TGTGCCAGCAGCTTATCTCAGGGCGGTGAAAAACTGTTTTTT.

Worth noting for this clone: Other DNA sequences of this sample code for an identical CDR3. The chain links TRBV5-1 to TRBJ2-1; tentatively, D is TRBD1 (6 bases). Germline V lookup: CDR1 SGHRS, CDR2 YFSETQ. This CDR3 region has 15 residues. Trimming cost V 7 bases and J 0 bases, with 14 bases left between them. CDR3 in DNA: TGCGCCAGCTCTTCCCAGGGGAGCTCCTACAATGAGCAGTTCTTC. It yields the protein CASSSQGSSYNEQFF.

As regards this clone: Other nucleotide sequences in the sample specify the same CDR3. CDR3 region: CASSPSGGETQYF. CDR3 nucleotide sequence: TGCGCCAGCAGCCCCTCCGGGGGAGAGACCCAGTACTTC. This sequence joins TRBV5-1 and TRBJ2-5; a weak D match, TRBD2 (6 bases). In germline, CDR1 is SGHRS, CDR2 YFSETQ. The germline V and J ends were trimmed by 4 bases and 4 bases, with 11 bases remaining between them. The length of the CDR3 is 13 residues.

J is TRBJ1-2 and V is TRBV28; tentatively, D is TRBD1 (5 bases). Germline assignment: CDR1 MDHEN and CDR2 SYDVKM. This CDR3 contains 15 residues. With 5 bases removed from V and 2 bases from J, the gap between germline ends came to 15 bases. Written as DNA, the CDR3 is TGTGCCAGCAGTCCACCAACAGGTCCCAACTATGGCTACACCTTC. Residues: CASSPPTGPNYGYTF.